A selection of T cell receptor beta chains follows, all from one sample in a study of T cells of healthy individuals. TCRdb re-analysed the 5' RACE reads in MiXCR, keeping a single row per CDR3 protein. The table includes about 41,000 distinct CDR3 sequences, 4% to 5.5% detected once. All receptors come from a human donor in good health. Both conserved end residues are part of each CDR3. D genes are given only for firm matches. Only part of the rows carry a size: once, few, many, or a class if the clone is expanded.

abundance	d_gene	v_gene	j_gene	len	CDR3aa	CDR3nt
many	.	TRBV3-1	TRBJ2-7	16	CASSQEGGALRYEQYF	TGTGCCAGCAGCCAAGAGGGGGGAGCACTCCGGTACGAGCAGTACTTC
once	.	TRBV12-3/TRBV12-4	TRBJ1-5	12	CASRRHTQPQHF	TGTGCCAGCAGACGGCACACACAGCCCCAGCATTTT
many	TRBD1	TRBV6-2/TRBV6-3	TRBJ2-7	15	CASSTSGGAAYEQYF	TGTGCCAGCAGTACCTCAGGGGGCGCCGCCTACGAGCAGTACTTC
many	TRBD1	TRBV29-1	TRBJ1-1	13	CSAVQGGDTEAFF	TGCAGCGCTGTACAGGGGGGGGACACTGAAGCTTTCTTT
.	TRBD2	TRBV6-4	TRBJ2-2	17	CASSAQHDLAGVGELFF	TGTGCCAGCAGCGCACAACACGATTTAGCGGGAGTCGGGGAGCTGTTTTTT
many	.	TRBV7-2	TRBJ2-3	12	CASSLARDTQYF	TGTGCCAGCAGCTTAGCGCGAGATACGCAGTATTTT
many	.	TRBV6-2/TRBV6-3	TRBJ2-7	13	CASSHAPSYEQYF	TGTGCCAGCAGTCATGCCCCCTCCTACGAGCAGTACTTC
few	TRBD1	TRBV11-2	TRBJ1-3	16	CASRATGGRSGNTIYF	TGTGCCAGCAGAGCGACAGGGGGCCGCTCTGGAAACACCATATATTTT
.	.	TRBV7-3	TRBJ1-1	13	CASSANAGIGPFF	TGTGCCAGCAGCGCCAACGCAGGGATAGGACCTTTCTTT
many	TRBD2	TRBV20-1	TRBJ2-4	14	CSVPAGGPKNIQYF	TGCAGTGTTCCAGCGGGAGGGCCGAAAAACATTCAGTACTTC
many	TRBD2	TRBV15	TRBJ2-3	18	CATSSSIRASGRADTQYF	TGTGCCACCAGCAGCTCTATTAGGGCTAGCGGTAGAGCAGATACGCAGTATTTT
few	.	TRBV24-1	TRBJ2-5	13	CATSDPVGETQYF	TGTGCCACCAGTGATCCAGTCGGAGAGACCCAGTACTTC
many	TRBD2	TRBV29-1	TRBJ2-5	16	CSVELRERRYQETQYF	TGCAGCGTTGAATTGCGGGAGCGCCGGTACCAAGAGACCCAGTACTTC
many	TRBD1	TRBV20-1	TRBJ1-2	14	CSANRGTGGYGYTF	TGCAGTGCTAACCGAGGGACAGGGGGCTATGGCTACACCTTC
many	.	TRBV5-1	TRBJ2-2	15	CASSPETINTGELFF	TGCGCCAGCAGCCCGGAAACCATCAACACCGGGGAGCTGTTTTTT
many	.	TRBV20-1	TRBJ1-1	15	CSARDDGGRGTEAFF	TGCAGTGCTAGAGATGACGGGGGCCGGGGCACTGAAGCTTTCTTT
many	.	TRBV4-1	TRBJ1-4	12	CASSPDYEKLFF	TGCGCCAGCAGCCCAGACTATGAAAAACTGTTTTTT
many	.	TRBV20-1	TRBJ2-3	16	CSASPPSEGVFYTQYF	TGCAGTGCTAGCCCCCCAAGCGAGGGGGTGTTCTATACGCAGTATTTT
.	TRBD1	TRBV6-2/TRBV6-3	TRBJ1-5	12	CAIRDSNQPQHF	TGTGCCATACGGGACAGTAATCAGCCCCAGCATTTT
many	.	TRBV7-8	TRBJ2-5	13	CASSLSRRETQYF	TGTGCCAGCAGCCTAAGCCGTCGGGAGACCCAGTACTTC
many	.	TRBV3-1	TRBJ2-3	15	CASSQGASGTDTQYF	TGTGCCAGCAGCCAAGGGGCTAGCGGCACAGATACGCAGTATTTT
few	.	TRBV15	TRBJ1-5	13	CATSRRGNQPQHF	TGTGCCACCAGCAGGCGAGGGAATCAGCCCCAGCATTTT
.	.	TRBV12-5	TRBJ2-2	14	CASGLGQITGELFF	TGTGCTAGTGGTTTGGGACAGATCACCGGGGAGCTGTTTTTT
few	TRBD2	TRBV7-8	TRBJ2-5	15	CASSFVGRVSETQYF	TGTGCCAGCAGCTTCGTCGGGAGGGTTTCGGAGACCCAGTACTTC
.	.	TRBV7-9	TRBJ1-1	14	CASSSLRKPTEAFF	TGTGCCAGCAGCTCGCTCCGGAAGCCGACGGAAGCTTTCTTT
.	TRBD1	TRBV2	TRBJ2-7	17	CASSEPTSGQGSYEQYF	TGTGCCAGCAGTGAACCCACCTCGGGACAGGGTTCCTACGAGCAGTACTTC
.	.	TRBV25-1	TRBJ2-2	14	CASSESRDTGELFF	TGTGCCAGCAGTGAATCCAGGGACACCGGGGAGCTGTTTTTT
many	.	TRBV24-1	TRBJ2-7	14	CATSVGGDAYEQYF	TGTGCCACCAGTGTGGGCGGGGACGCCTACGAGCAGTACTTC
few	TRBD1	TRBV7-7	TRBJ2-5	14	CASSQTGNKETQYF	TGTGCCAGCAGCCAGACAGGGAACAAAGAGACCCAGTACTTC
many	.	TRBV14	TRBJ2-5	12	CASSQVYETQYF	TGTGCCAGCAGCCAAGTTTATGAGACCCAGTACTTC
.	.	TRBV11-2	TRBJ1-5	15	CASSLSISLNQPQHF	TGTGCCAGCAGCTTAAGCATCTCCTTAAATCAGCCCCAGCATTTT
few	TRBD2	TRBV25-1	TRBJ2-1	13	CATAGWSYNEQFF	TGTGCCACAGCGGGATGGAGCTACAATGAGCAGTTCTTC
many	.	TRBV10-3	TRBJ2-3	13	CAIHSRFTDTQYF	TGTGCCATCCATTCGCGGTTCACAGATACGCAGTATTTT
many	TRBD1	TRBV4-2	TRBJ1-1	16	CASSQEGTGLLYEAFF	TGTGCCAGCAGCCAAGAAGGGACAGGTCTACTATATGAAGCTTTCTTT
many	.	TRBV28	TRBJ1-1	15	CASQASGGPNTEAFF	TGTGCCAGCCAGGCGTCGGGCGGACCGAACACTGAAGCTTTCTTT
few	TRBD2	TRBV7-2	TRBJ2-1	16	CASSSLRGVGHNEQFF	TGTGCCAGCAGCTCCCTCCGGGGGGTAGGTCACAATGAGCAGTTCTTC
many	TRBD1	TRBV29-1	TRBJ2-7	15	CSVETRAGGSYEQYF	TGCAGCGTTGAGACGAGAGCAGGGGGCTCCTACGAGCAGTACTTC
.	.	TRBV20-1	TRBJ1-1	14	CSARVDGSDTEAFF	TGCAGTGCTAGAGTGGACGGTTCGGACACTGAAGCTTTCTTT
many	TRBD2	TRBV5-5	TRBJ2-7	15	CASSFSQLAGVEQYF	TGTGCCAGCAGCTTTAGCCAGTTAGCGGGAGTGGAGCAGTACTTC
few	TRBD2	TRBV12-3/TRBV12-4	TRBJ2-4	18	CASSLTSGGALAKNIQYF	TGTGCCAGCAGTTTGACTAGCGGGGGGGCCTTGGCCAAAAACATTCAGTACTTC